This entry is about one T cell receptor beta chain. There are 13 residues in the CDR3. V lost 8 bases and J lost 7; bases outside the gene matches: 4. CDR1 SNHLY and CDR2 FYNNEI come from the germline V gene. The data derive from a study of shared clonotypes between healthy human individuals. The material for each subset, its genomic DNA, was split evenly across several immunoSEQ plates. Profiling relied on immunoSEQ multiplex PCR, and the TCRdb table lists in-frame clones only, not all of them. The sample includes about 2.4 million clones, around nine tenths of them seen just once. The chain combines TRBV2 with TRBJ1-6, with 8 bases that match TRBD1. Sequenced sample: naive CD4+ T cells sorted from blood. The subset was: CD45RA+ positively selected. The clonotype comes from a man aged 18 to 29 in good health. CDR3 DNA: TGTGCCAGCCGGACAGGGCCCAATTCACCCCTCCACTTT. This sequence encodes CASRTGPNSPLHF.